A single sample gave rise to the 24 T cell receptor beta chains below, sequenced in a study of blood T cell repertoires in COVID-19. Sequenced by immunoSEQ multiplex PCR; TCRdb stores in-frame clones only, minus some. The sample consists of over 20,000 clones, about nine tenths of them appearing once. Sequenced material: peripheral blood. These receptors were collected from a man aged 65 to 79 with acute or convalescent COVID-19.

The rearrangement uses TRBV6-2 or TRBV6-3 and TRBJ2-1; TRBD2 aligns across 11 bases. There are 14 residues in the CDR3. With V trimmed by 5 bases and J by 10 bases, 7 bases remained unmatched. Germline loops: CDR1 MNHEY, CDR2 SVGEGT. The CDR3 protein is CASSRTSGSWEQFF. CDR3 DNA sequence: TGTGCCAGCAGTCGAACTAGCGGGAGCTGGGAGCAGTTCTTC.

This sequence joins TRBV5-4 and TRBJ2-5, with D possibly TRBD2 on 6 matching bases. V lost 4 bases and J lost 2, with 15 bases in between. Germline CDR1 reads SGHNT; CDR2 reads YYREEE (reference sequence). CDR3 length: 15 amino acids. CDR3 sequence: CASSRPGAGQETQYF. CDR3 nucleotides: TGTGCCAGCAGCCGACCCGGAGCGGGTCAAGAGACCCAGTACTTC. The full variable domain, its missing parts supplied by reference TRBV5-4 and TRBJ2-5, is ETGVTQSPTHLIKTRGQQVTLRCSSQSGHNTVSWYQQALGQGPQFIFQYYREEENGRGNFPPRFSGLQFPNYSSELNVNALELDDSALYLCASSRPGAGQETQYFGPGTRLLVL.

The chain combines TRBV6-4 with TRBJ2-7, with 8 bases fitting TRBD2. V lost 2 bases and J lost 1; bases outside the gene matches: 1. The CDR3 covers 14 residues. Germline V lookup: CDR1 MRHNA, CDR2 SNTAGT. CDR3 protein: CASSDVAGSYEQYF. The DNA for the CDR3 is TGTGCCAGCAGTGACGTAGCGGGGTCCTACGAGCAGTACTTC.

This clone appeared once. The chain has TRBV12-2 and TRBJ2-2; the listed D gene, TRBD2, was not tested against the DNA. TRBV12-2 is flagged as a pseudogene. The CDR3 totals 17 residues. The CDR3, as DNA: TGTGCAAGTCGCCTAGAGGCCTGGGCGGGAGATACCGGGGAGCTGTTTTTT. It codes for CASRLEAWAGDTGELFF.

The chain recombines TRBV18 with TRBJ2-1; TRBD1 aligns across 7 bases. CDR1 is KGHSH, CDR2 LQKENI, per germline. V lost 4 bases and J lost 3; bases outside the gene matches: 12. The CDR3 contains 17 residues. CDR3 DNA sequence: TGTGCCAGCTCACGGACAACCGGGACAGCCAACTACAATGAGCAGTTCTTC. It encodes CASSRTTGTANYNEQFF.

The V call is TRBV11-2, the J call TRBJ1-3, with D perhaps TRBD1 (6 bases). Trimming left V 1 base short and J 5 bases short, with 21 bases between. Germline V lookup: CDR1 SGHAT, CDR2 FQNNGV. The CDR3 totals 18 residues. As DNA, the CDR3 is TGTGCCAGCAGCTTAGGATGGAGTACGGGTTGGGGGCGAAACACCATATATTTT. The encoded protein is CASSLGWSTGWGRNTIYF.

The CDR3 is CASSQGGHSNTEAFF. The CDR3 DNA is TGTGCCAGCAGCCAAGGTGGACACTCGAACACTGAAGCTTTCTTT. J is TRBJ1-1 and V is TRBV16; tentative D call: TRBD1 (5 bases). The germline gives CDR1 KGHSY, CDR2 FQNENV. V lost 2 bases and J 1 base, leaving 11 bases between the germline ends. The CDR3 is made up of 15 amino acids.

The chain employs TRBV7-2 and TRBJ1-4, with a possible D match to TRBD1 (6 bases). The CDR3 length is 13 residues. Trimming took 5 bases from V and 5 from J, leaving 9 bases between them. CDR1 and CDR2 (germline): SGHTA, FQGNSA. DNA for the CDR3: TGTGCCAGCAGCCGGACAGAGAATGAAAAACTGTTTTTT. This codes for CASSRTENEKLFF.

CDR3 residues: CASSINRDFNTEAFF. DNA for the CDR3: TGTGCCAGCAGCATAAACCGGGACTTTAACACTGAAGCTTTCTTT. The chain combines TRBV5-6 with TRBJ1-1, with D possibly matching TRBD1 (5 bases). CDR1 and CDR2 (germline): SGHDT, YYEEEE. There are 15 residues in the CDR3. V was trimmed by 4 bases and J by 2 bases, leaving 15 bases between them.

The CDR3 sequence: CASSRTTSGPYNEQFF. The CDR3 nucleotides read TGTGCCAGTAGTCGCACTACTAGCGGACCCTACAATGAGCAGTTCTTC. The V and J genes are TRBV19 and TRBJ2-1, with 8 bases lining up with TRBD2. The germline V gene encodes CDR1 LNHDA and CDR2 SQIVND (reference sequence). This CDR3 spans 16 amino acids. With V trimmed by 5 bases and J by 2 bases, 8 bases remained unmatched.

The chain is built from TRBV28 and TRBJ1-3, with a weak D call TRBD1 (6 bases). This CDR3 comprises 17 residues. V was clipped by 6 bases and J by 8 bases, with 26 bases between them. Germline-derived CDR1 and CDR2 are MDHEN and SYDVKM. Here the CDR3 reads CASSSTRGTGRIDTIYF. CDR3 bases: TGTGCCAGCAGCTCAACGCGAGGTACAGGGAGAATAGACACCATATATTTT.

The chain has TRBV29-1 and TRBJ1-4, with 7 nucleotides matching TRBD1. The CDR3 contains 14 residues. Per the germline V gene, CDR1 is SQVTM and CDR2 is ANQGSEA. V lost 3 bases and J lost 8; bases outside the gene matches: 9. CDR3 protein: CSVDSTGLREKLFF. CDR3 sequence (DNA): TGCAGCGTTGACTCGACAGGGCTTCGGGAAAAACTGTTTTTT.

The rearrangement joins TRBV2 to TRBJ2-1; 9 bases line up with TRBD2. V trimming: 5 bases; J trimming: 15 bases; junction bases outside the gene matches: 5. Germline CDR1 is SNHLY and CDR2 is FYNNEI. The CDR3 length is 11 residues. CDR3 nucleotide sequence: TGTGCCAGCAGTATAGCGGGGGTTCCGTTCTTC. Encoded protein: CASSIAGVPFF.

The chain combines TRBV2 with TRBJ1-1; D gene unclear. This CDR3 has 15 residues. Trimming took off 4 bases at V and 1 base at J, with 13 bases between the two ends. In germline, CDR1 is SNHLY, CDR2 FYNNEI. The CDR3 reads CASSVMGSANTEAFF. The CDR3 DNA reads TGTGCCAGCAGTGTAATGGGGAGCGCGAACACTGAAGCTTTCTTT.

The V gene is TRBV4-1, the J gene TRBJ2-7; 7 bases are a match to TRBD2. Losses at the gene ends were 4 bases for V and 1 base for J; bases not matched to a gene: 7. The CDR3 extends over 15 amino acids. Germline V gives CDR1 MGHRA, CDR2 YSYEKL. CDR3 coding DNA: TGCGCCAGCAGCCTCGTTGCGGGAGCGTCCTACGAGCAGTACTTC. Encoded protein: CASSLVAGASYEQYF.

CDR3 DNA sequence: TGTGCCAGCACCGACCGGGGGTATGGCTACACCTTC. Its protein product is CASTDRGYGYTF. V usage is TRBV6-5 and J usage is TRBJ1-2; a possible D gene is TRBD1 (5 bases). CDR1 is MNHEY and CDR2 is SVGAGI in the germline V gene. V was pared by 7 bases and J by 5 bases, with 11 bases between. The CDR3 runs to 12 residues.

The chain is built from TRBV7-3 and TRBJ2-7; D is possibly TRBD1 (5 bases). V was shortened by 1 base and J by 6 bases, with 10 bases between the two germline ends. Germline loops: CDR1 SGHTA, CDR2 FQGTGA. The CDR3 is 13 residues long. CDR3 amino acids: CASSLNLGREQYF. Written as DNA, the CDR3 is TGTGCCAGCAGCTTAAACTTGGGGCGCGAGCAGTACTTC.

The chain is built from TRBV7-2 and TRBJ2-3; TRBD2 aligns across 9 bases. CDR1 and CDR2 from the germline V gene are SGHTA and FQGNSA. The CDR3 covers 15 residues. The V and J ends lost 7 bases and 0 bases, in that order; junction bases with no gene match: 5. The CDR3 DNA is TGTGCCAGCACCCCTAGCGGGGTTAGCACAGATACGCAGTATTTT. Protein sequence: CASTPSGVSTDTQYF.

This sequence joins TRBV2 and TRBJ1-5; a possible D gene is TRBD1 (6 bases). Germline assignment: CDR1 SNHLY and CDR2 FYNNEI. This CDR3 spans 15 amino acids. Trimming took off 4 bases at V and 3 bases at J, with 13 bases between the two ends. The CDR3 bases are TGTGCCAGCAGTGCCGAGCGACAGGTCAATCAGCCCCAGCATTTT. Residues: CASSAERQVNQPQHF.

This clone was observed once. This chain connects TRBV7-2 to TRBJ2-7; 11 positions match TRBD1. The CDR3 runs 15 residues. V lost 5 bases to trimming and J lost 3 bases; unmatched junction nucleotides: 6. In germline, CDR1 is SGHTA, CDR2 FQGNSA. CDR3 DNA: TGTGCCAGCAGCCCAACCGGGACAGGGGGCTACGAGCAGTACTTC. It encodes CASSPTGTGGYEQYF.

The chain links TRBV5-4 to TRBJ2-2; 8 bases fit TRBD1. With 4 bases clipped from V and 9 bases from J, the junction kept 8 bases outside the gene matches. Per germline, CDR1 SGHNT and CDR2 YYREEE (reference sequence). This CDR3 spans 14 amino acids. The CDR3 spells CASSPTGGIRELFF. CDR3 bases: TGTGCCAGCAGCCCCACAGGGGGTATCCGGGAGCTGTTTTTT.

The V call is TRBV7-2, the J call TRBJ2-7, with 7 bases identical to TRBD2. Trimming took 2 bases from V and 2 from J; bases not matched to a gene: 3. There are 14 residues in the CDR3. Germline loops: CDR1 SGHTA, CDR2 FQGNSA. This CDR3 reads CASSLSGGTYEQYF. CDR3 DNA sequence: TGTGCCAGCAGCTTATCGGGGGGTACCTACGAGCAGTACTTC.

V gene TRBV18 combines with J gene TRBJ1-1; 10 nucleotides match TRBD1. There are 15 residues in the CDR3. Germline trimming cut 6 bases from V and 5 bases from J; bases unmatched to any gene: 9. Germline V gene sequence: CDR1 KGHSH, CDR2 LQKENI. CDR3 loop: CASSVRTGGDTEAFF. Written as DNA, the CDR3 is TGTGCCAGCTCTGTTCGGACAGGGGGAGATACTGAAGCTTTCTTT. Using reference TRBV18 and TRBJ1-1 for the parts outside the CDR3, the full variable domain is NAGVMQNPRHLVRRRGQEARLRCSPMKGHSHVYWYRQLPEEGLKFMVYLQKENIIDESGMPKERFSAEFPKEGPSILRIQQVVRGDSAAYFCASSVRTGGDTEAFFGQGTRLTVV.

The chain recombines TRBV7-2 with TRBJ2-3; 7 nucleotides match TRBD1. The CDR3 is made up of 14 amino acids. The germline V gene encodes CDR1 SGHTA and CDR2 FQGNSA. V was pared by 4 bases and J by 4 bases, with 5 bases of the junction left unmatched. The CDR3 sequence: CASSWTGTADTQYF. The DNA of the CDR3 is TGTGCCAGCAGCTGGACAGGTACGGCAGATACGCAGTATTTT.